This section outlines one TCR beta chain sequence together with its context. This specimen belongs to a study of blood T cell repertoires in COVID-19. Looking at the study overall: Some COVID-19 samples were acute and others convalescent; all came from the United States, Italy and Spain. PBMCs, B-cell-depleted T cells, or T cells provided the cDNA or gDNA that made up the material.

Germline CDR1 reads SGDLS; CDR2 reads YYNGEE. V was pared by 1 base and J by 1 base, with 2 bases of the junction left unmatched. CDR3 length: 15 amino acids. In the original processing: Using reference gene primer amplification, nucleated cell counts were estimated. Profiling relied on immunoSEQ multiplex PCR, and the TCRdb table lists in-frame clones only, not all of them. V, J and clone size derive from that table, while D and trimming were established from the DNA sequence. The profile shows 100,000 to 150,000 clones, about 89% of them singletons. The V and J genes are TRBV9 and TRBJ1-1, with 9 bases that match TRBD1. This receptor was taken from a woman in her fifties or sixties with acute or convalescent COVID-19. The sequencing input was peripheral blood. In nucleotides, the CDR3 is TGTGCCAGCAGCGTACGGGACAGGGCGAACACTGAAGCTTTCTTT. Protein product: CASSVRDRANTEAFF.